This T cell receptor beta chain was captured in a study of blood T cell repertoires in COVID-19. About the research overall: Collection of acute and convalescent COVID-19 samples took place in the United States, Italy and Spain.

Sequencing used immunoSEQ multiplex PCR; TCRdb keeps in-frame clones, though not all of them. The table includes about 340,000 clones, about four fifths detected once. The germline CDR1 and CDR2 sequences are SGHTA and FQGNSA. The length of the CDR3 is 15 residues. Trimming took 1 base from V and 0 from J, leaving 10 bases between them. Material: peripheral blood. The rearrangement joins TRBV7-2 to TRBJ2-7; a weak D match, TRBD1 (6 bases). This sequence originates from a man between 25 and 39 years old with active or convalescent COVID-19. Written as DNA, the CDR3 is TGTGCCAGCAGCTTAGAGGGGGTGAACTCCTACGAGCAGTACTTC. This codes for CASSLEGVNSYEQYF.